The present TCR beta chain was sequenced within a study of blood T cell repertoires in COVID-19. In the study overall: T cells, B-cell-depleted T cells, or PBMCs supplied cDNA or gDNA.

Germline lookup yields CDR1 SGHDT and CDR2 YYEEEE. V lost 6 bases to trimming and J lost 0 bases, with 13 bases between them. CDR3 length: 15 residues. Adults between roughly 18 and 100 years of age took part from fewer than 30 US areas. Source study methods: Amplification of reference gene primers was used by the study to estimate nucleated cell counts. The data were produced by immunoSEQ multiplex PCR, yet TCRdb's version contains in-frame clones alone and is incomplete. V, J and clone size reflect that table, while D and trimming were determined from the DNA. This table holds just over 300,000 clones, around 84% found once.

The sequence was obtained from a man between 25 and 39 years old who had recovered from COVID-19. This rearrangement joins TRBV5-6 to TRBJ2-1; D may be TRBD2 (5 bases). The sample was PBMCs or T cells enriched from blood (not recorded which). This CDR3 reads CASNLRGSSYNEQFF. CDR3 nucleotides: TGTGCCAGCAATTTACGGGGAAGCTCCTACAATGAGCAGTTCTTC.